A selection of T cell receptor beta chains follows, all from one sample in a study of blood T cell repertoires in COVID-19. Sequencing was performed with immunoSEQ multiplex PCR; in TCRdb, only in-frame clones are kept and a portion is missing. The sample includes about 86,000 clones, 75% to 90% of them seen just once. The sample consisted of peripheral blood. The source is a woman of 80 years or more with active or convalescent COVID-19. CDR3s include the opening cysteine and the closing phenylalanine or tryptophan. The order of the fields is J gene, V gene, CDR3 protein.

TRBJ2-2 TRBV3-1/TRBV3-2 CASSQGRSNTGELFF
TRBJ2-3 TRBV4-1 CASSQAPRADTQYF
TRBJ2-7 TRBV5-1 CASSLRQGPSYEQYF
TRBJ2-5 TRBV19 CASSPGTGGQETQYF
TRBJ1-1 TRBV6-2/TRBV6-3 CASSYSSTGHVNTEAFF
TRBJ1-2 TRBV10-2 CASSEYRSAGGYTF
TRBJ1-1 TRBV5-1 CASSKQGGTEAFF
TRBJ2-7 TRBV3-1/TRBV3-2 CASSPRGAGEDSYEQYF
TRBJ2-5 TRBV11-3 CASSRGSLSSEEETQYF
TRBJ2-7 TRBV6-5 CASSFRQGRTYEQYF
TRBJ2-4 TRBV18 CASSPSSGKNIQYF
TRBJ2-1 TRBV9 CASSSSGTFNNEQFF
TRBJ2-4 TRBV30 CAWKIQGASFNIQYF
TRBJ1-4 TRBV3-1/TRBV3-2 CASSQYYVAEKLFF
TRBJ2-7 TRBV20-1 CSARTGYEQYF
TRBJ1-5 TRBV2 CASSGGGFQPQHF
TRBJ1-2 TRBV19 CASSLTFSYGYTF
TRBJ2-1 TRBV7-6 CASSFTTGSSYNEQFF
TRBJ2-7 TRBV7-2 CASSLQAGGPDEQYF
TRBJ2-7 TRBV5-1 CASSLTAGVGYEQYF
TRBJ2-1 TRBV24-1 CATRDGQAWDEQFF
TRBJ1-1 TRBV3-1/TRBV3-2 CASSQGQPPVRAFF
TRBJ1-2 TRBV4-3 CASSRTGTGGSYGYTF
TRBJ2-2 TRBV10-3 CAIRHAGETGELFF
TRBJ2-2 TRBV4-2 CASSQVVSGRSRAAGELFF
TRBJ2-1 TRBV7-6 CASSLYTSGPYNEQFF
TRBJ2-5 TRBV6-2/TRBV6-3 CASSADRGQETQYF
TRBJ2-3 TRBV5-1 CASSLVRVGIDTQYF
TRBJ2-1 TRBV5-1 CASSRGLIRNNEQFF
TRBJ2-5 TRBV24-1 CATSLTGAGETQYF
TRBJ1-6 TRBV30 CALNPGPGSPLHF
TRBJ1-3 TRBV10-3 CAISESATSSGNTIYF
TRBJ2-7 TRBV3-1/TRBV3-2 CASSLGTGEIEQYF
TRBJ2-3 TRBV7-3 CASSPLPGQENTQYF
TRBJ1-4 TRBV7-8 CASSPSQGLNEKLFF
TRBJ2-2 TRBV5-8 CASNSDRGYTGELFF
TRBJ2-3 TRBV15 CATSSYRPTDTQYF
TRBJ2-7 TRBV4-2 CASSRKLAGVEEQYF
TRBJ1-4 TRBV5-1 CASSMTGRATNEKLFF
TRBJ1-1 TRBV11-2 CASSLGQGFTEAFF
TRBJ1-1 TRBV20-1 CSASPDRLNTEAFF
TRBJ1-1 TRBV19 CASSPGGENTEAFF
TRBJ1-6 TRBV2 CASRLQGADSPLHF
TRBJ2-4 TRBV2 CASSGYQAKNIQYF
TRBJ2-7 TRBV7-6 CASSFEQGVSYEQYF
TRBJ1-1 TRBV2 CASSDQGGVGTEAFF
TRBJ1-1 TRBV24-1 CATSDWDRVINMNTEAFF
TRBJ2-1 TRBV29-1 CSVEDILAGKFF
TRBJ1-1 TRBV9 CASSVGEVTEAFF